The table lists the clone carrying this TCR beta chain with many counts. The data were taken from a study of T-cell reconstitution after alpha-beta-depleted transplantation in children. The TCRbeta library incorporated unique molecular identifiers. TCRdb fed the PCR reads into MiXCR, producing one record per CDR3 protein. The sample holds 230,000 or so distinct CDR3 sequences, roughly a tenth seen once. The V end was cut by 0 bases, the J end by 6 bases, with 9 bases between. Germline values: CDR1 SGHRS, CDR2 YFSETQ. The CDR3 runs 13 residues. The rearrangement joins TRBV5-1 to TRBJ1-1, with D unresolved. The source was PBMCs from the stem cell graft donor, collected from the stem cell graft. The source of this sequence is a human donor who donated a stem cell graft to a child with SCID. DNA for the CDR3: TGCGCCAGCAGCTTGGTCCCGACCTCTGAAGCTTTCTTT. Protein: CASSLVPTSEAFF.